This TCR beta chain was identified in a study of T-cell reconstitution after alpha-beta-depleted transplantation in children. Whole-study results and caveats: Approximately two months post-transplant, alpha-beta T cells reportedly originated from several hundred expanded graft clones.

This clonotype has more than one count but fewer than ten. Its antigen is currently unknown. The CDR3 spans 13 residues. Germline V CDR1 and CDR2: MNHEY, SVGAGI. V lost 2 bases and J 5 bases, leaving 9 bases between the germline ends. Molecular barcoding with unique molecular identifiers was used for the TCRbeta library. TCRdb fed the PCR reads into MiXCR, producing one record per CDR3 protein. This table holds 450,000 to 700,000 distinct CDR3 sequences, around 27% found once. The rearrangement links TRBV6-5 to TRBJ2-5, with a possible D match to TRBD2 (5 bases). The sample here was PBMCs, taken before TCRalphabeta/CD19-depleted stem cell transplant. This TCR was recovered from a boy under three years old with Wiskott-Aldrich syndrome, due to receive a stem cell transplant. CDR3 DNA sequence: TGTGCCAGCAGTTACACCGAGCGGGAGACCCAGTACTTC. Protein: CASSYTERETQYF.